The rows below give T cell receptor beta chains drawn from one sample of a study of OX40 agonist ivuxolimab in advanced cancers. TCRdb's table, derived via immunoSEQ multiplex PCR, lists solely in-frame clones and lacks some. Here the sample spans about 60,000 clones, about 86% being singletons. This material consisted of CD4+ or CD8+ T cells sorted from blood, taken in a trial of the OX40 agonist ivuxolimab. The receptor set was obtained from an adult with an advanced solid tumor such as melanoma, head and neck, liver or kidney cancer. The CDR3 runs from the conserved cysteine through the conserved F or W. A D gene is named only where the DNA matches it firmly. Size is stated for part of the rows, as once, few or many counts, or as a class when the clone is expanded.

NA | TRBJ1-4 | NA | TRBV11-2 | TGTGCCAGCAGCCCGAGACTTGCAACTAATGAAAAACTGTTTTTT | CASSPRLATNEKLFF
NA | TRBJ1-6 | NA | TRBV7-9 | TGTGCCAGCGGTATCGTGGGGGTTAGAAATTCACCCCTCCACTTT | CASGIVGVRNSPLHF
TRBD2 | TRBJ2-5 | NA | TRBV11-1 | TGTGCCAGCAGCCCTAGGACTAGCGGGGGACTCCAAGAGACCCAGTACTTC | CASSPRTSGGLQETQYF
TRBD1 | TRBJ1-1 | NA | TRBV27 | TGTGCCAGCAGTTTTTGGGTTAGGGGCTCGGACAGGGGGACTGAAGCTTTCTTT | CASSFWVRGSDRGTEAFF
NA | TRBJ2-7 | NA | TRBV7-8 | TGTGCCAGCACCTTAAGGTGGGGAGGGGGGCAAAACGAGCAGTACTTC | CASTLRWGGGQNEQYF
NA | TRBJ1-4 | NA | TRBV6-1 | TGTGCCAGCAGGGGCAGCCTCGCAACTAATGAAAAACTGTTTTTT | CASRGSLATNEKLFF
TRBD2 | TRBJ2-5 | NA | TRBV15 | TGTGCCACCAGCCCCCGACTAGCGGGGGGAGGGAAAGAGACCCAGTACTTC | CATSPRLAGGGKETQYF
NA | TRBJ1-1 | NA | TRBV7-3 | TGTGCCAGCAGCCCTCAGCAGGGTGGGGAGGCTTTCTTT | CASSPQQGGEAFF
NA | TRBJ1-1 | NA | TRBV6-4 | TGTGCCAGCAGTGATGACCCCGGAGAGACTGAAGCTTTCTTT | CASSDDPGETEAFF
TRBD2 | TRBJ2-5 | NA | TRBV7-9 | TGTGCCAGCCTCAAGGGCAGCGGGGGCGAGAGAGAGACCCAGTACTTC | CASLKGSGGERETQYF
NA | TRBJ1-4 | NA | TRBV14 | TGTGCCAGCAGCCAAGGAATACAGGCTCTTAATGAAAAACTGTTTTTT | CASSQGIQALNEKLFF
NA | TRBJ1-3 | once | TRBV5-6 | TGTGCCAGCAGCTTACTGGGCTCTGGAAACACCATATATTTT | CASSLLGSGNTIYF
NA | TRBJ1-4 | NA | TRBV19 | TGTGCCAGTAGTCTGTGGAGGGCTAATGAAAAACTGTTTTTT | CASSLWRANEKLFF
NA | TRBJ2-5 | NA | TRBV5-1 | TGCGCCAGCAGCTTGACCCCCCCAGGGGCGGGAGAGACCCAGTACTTC | CASSLTPPGAGETQYF
TRBD1 | TRBJ1-1 | few | TRBV6-5 | TGTGCCAGCAGTCGCCAACAGGGGAGGAACACTGAAGCTTTCTTT | CASSRQQGRNTEAFF
TRBD1 | TRBJ1-5 | NA | TRBV6-5 | TGTGCCAGCAGTTACTCGACAGGGGTTCAGCCCCAGCATTTT | CASSYSTGVQPQHF
TRBD1 | TRBJ2-7 | NA | TRBV4-2 | TGTGCCAGCAGCCAAGACCAGACAGGGACGGGAGAGCAGTACTTC | CASSQDQTGTGEQYF
NA | TRBJ1-4 | NA | TRBV15 | TGTGCCACCAGCAGAATAGGACAGTCTAATGAAAAACTGTTTTTT | CATSRIGQSNEKLFF
NA | TRBJ2-5 | NA | TRBV7-3 | TGTGCCAGCAGCTTCGGGGAGACCCAGTACTTC | CASSFGETQYF
NA | TRBJ2-5 | NA | TRBV7-2 | TGTGCCAGCAGCCAGGGGGGTTGGCAAGAGACCCAGTACTTC | CASSQGGWQETQYF
TRBD1 | TRBJ2-7 | NA | TRBV6-6 | TGTGCCAGCAGTAAATTCGGGACAGGCTACGAGCAGTACTTC | CASSKFGTGYEQYF
TRBD1 | TRBJ1-2 | NA | TRBV6-1 | TGTGCCAGCGGCCGGGACAGGGGAGGCTATGGCTACACCTTC | CASGRDRGGYGYTF
NA | TRBJ1-3 | NA | TRBV5-4 | TGTGCCAGCAGCCCTGGCGGGATTACCTCTGGAAACACCATATATTTT | CASSPGGITSGNTIYF
TRBD2 | TRBJ2-3 | NA | TRBV27 | TGTGCCAGCAGTAAATTAGCGGGGGGGCGAGATACGCAGTATTTT | CASSKLAGGRDTQYF
TRBD2 | TRBJ2-1 | NA | TRBV5-1 | TGCGCCAGCAGCTTTGGCCTAGCGGGGGCCGGGGACAATGAGCAGTTCTTC | CASSFGLAGAGDNEQFF
TRBD2 | TRBJ2-1 | NA | TRBV4-1 | TGCGCCAGCAGCCAAGCCACGCGGGGGGGCCAGAATGAGCAGTTCTTC | CASSQATRGGQNEQFF
TRBD2 | TRBJ2-7 | NA | TRBV6-1 | TGTGCCAGCAGAACTAGCGGGGGGGCCGGGGAGCAGTACTTC | CASRTSGGAGEQYF
TRBD1 | TRBJ1-6 | once | TRBV5-1 | TGCGCCAGCACCCCAGGGGGCCTCCCGGGGGATTCACCCCTCCACTTT | CASTPGGLPGDSPLHF
NA | TRBJ2-7 | few | TRBV2 | TGTGCCAGCAGTGTCAGCCAGATCTACGAGCAGTACTTC | CASSVSQIYEQYF
NA | TRBJ1-1 | few | TRBV9 | TGTGCCAGCAGCCCCCGGACGGTGAACACTGAAGCTTTCTTT | CASSPRTVNTEAFF
NA | TRBJ1-1 | NA | TRBV23-1 | TGCGCCAGCAGTCAATCGGGGGGAGACACTGAAGCTTTCTTT | CASSQSGGDTEAFF
NA | TRBJ1-3 | NA | TRBV5-5 | TGTGCCAGCAGCTTGGAGGGAATAACTGGAAACACCATATATTTT | CASSLEGITGNTIYF
NA | TRBJ1-1 | NA | TRBV10-3 | TGTGCCATCAGTGGCCGCCTCGAGACTGAAGCTTTCTTT | CAISGRLETEAFF
NA | TRBJ2-3 | NA | TRBV29-1 | TGCAGCGTAGTCAGGGTATCCGATACGCAGTATTTT | CSVVRVSDTQYF
NA | TRBJ2-3 | NA | TRBV2 | TGTGCCAGCAGTGAACATGGTAACGCAGATACGCAGTATTTT | CASSEHGNADTQYF
NA | TRBJ1-2 | NA | TRBV7-9 | TGTGCCAGCATCCTTGCATCGAAGGGGGACTACTATGGCTACACCTTC | CASILASKGDYYGYTF
TRBD2 | TRBJ2-5 | NA | TRBV7-6 | TGTGCCAGCAGCTCGGTGGCGGGACTAGCGAGAGAGACCCAGTACTTC | CASSSVAGLARETQYF
NA | TRBJ1-2 | NA | TRBV18 | TGTGCCAGCTCACCACAAACGGGACAAAGCTATGGCTACACCTTC | CASSPQTGQSYGYTF
NA | TRBJ1-2 | NA | TRBV5-4 | TGTGCCAGCAGCTTGCTCACGGGCGGCTACACCTTC | CASSLLTGGYTF
NA | TRBJ1-6 | NA | TRBV18 | TGTGCCAGCTCACCACTGGGTCGGGGCTCCTATAATTCACCCCTCCACTTT | CASSPLGRGSYNSPLHF
NA | TRBJ2-1 | NA | TRBV27 | TGTGCCAGCAGTTCCGCTTCCCGGGGACTTACCTACAATGAGCAGTTCTTC | CASSSASRGLTYNEQFF
NA | TRBJ2-5 | NA | TRBV19 | TGTGCCAGTAGTATCTCAGTCCGAGGGACCCAGTACTTC | CASSISVRGTQYF
NA | TRBJ2-3 | few | TRBV18 | TGTGCCAGCTCACCAGCGGCGGGGGCCACAGATACGCAGTATTTT | CASSPAAGATDTQYF
NA | TRBJ1-5 | NA | TRBV5-1 | TGCGCCAGCAGCCAAGACAGCAATCAGCCCCAGCATTTT | CASSQDSNQPQHF
TRBD2 | TRBJ2-5 | NA | TRBV4-2 | TGTGCCAGCAGCCAGGGCGGGGGGCCACAAGAGACCCAGTACTTC | CASSQGGGPQETQYF